The sequence of this TCR beta chain was determined in a study of T-cell memory formation after mild COVID-19. Study-level background: There were largely donor-specific TCR clusters. Whole-study findings and limits: Among contracting clones, CD4+ were mainly CM/EM and CD8+ enriched in EMRA. The study detected some responding clones in pre-infection memory, suggesting cross-reactive memory joined.

This clonotype showed up just a few times. Its target is unknown. TCRdb fed the 5' RACE reads into MiXCR, producing one record per CDR3 protein. The table lists just under 350,000 distinct CDR3 sequences, over 10% of them singletons, with over 20% in the top ten. The sequence was obtained from a man younger than 35 who had mild COVID-19 (a few samples of this study predate the infection). Cell type and time point are not known. Specimen: PBMCs or a T cell subset sorted from them (not recorded which).

The CDR3 sequence: CASRSGGMNNEQFF. CDR3 in DNA: TGTGCCAGTCGGAGCGGGGGAATGAACAATGAGCAGTTCTTC. The V call is TRBV6-6, the J call TRBJ2-1; 8 bases agree with TRBD2. J was trimmed by 5 bases and V by 9 bases; bases with no gene match: 9. This CDR3 has 14 residues. Germline CDR1 and CDR2: MNHNY and SVGAGI (reference sequence).